This T cell receptor beta chain was recovered during a study of CD4+ T cells in melanoma. The study's findings and limits: CD8+ T cell, macrophage and B cell function reportedly correlated with neoantigen-specific CD4+ T cells. Neoantigen-specific CD4+ T cells in melanoma reportedly had diverse differentiation states.

About this clone itself: Its antigen is undetermined.

Trimming removed 4 bases from V and 5 bases from J, with 13 bases in between. Germline V gene lookup returns CDR1 SGDLS and CDR2 YYNGEE. The length of the CDR3 is 14 residues. Method: immunoSEQ multiplex PCR; TCRdb's copy keeps in-frame clones and lacks some. The data hold 110,000 to 150,000 clones, with roughly 91% observed a single time. The chain carries TRBV9 and TRBJ2-1, with unresolved D. The sequence was obtained from a human donor with melanoma. The CDR3 region has the DNA TGTGCCAGCAGCTCCCTATTAAGTAACAATGAGCAGTTCTTC. Its protein product is CASSSLLSNNEQFF.